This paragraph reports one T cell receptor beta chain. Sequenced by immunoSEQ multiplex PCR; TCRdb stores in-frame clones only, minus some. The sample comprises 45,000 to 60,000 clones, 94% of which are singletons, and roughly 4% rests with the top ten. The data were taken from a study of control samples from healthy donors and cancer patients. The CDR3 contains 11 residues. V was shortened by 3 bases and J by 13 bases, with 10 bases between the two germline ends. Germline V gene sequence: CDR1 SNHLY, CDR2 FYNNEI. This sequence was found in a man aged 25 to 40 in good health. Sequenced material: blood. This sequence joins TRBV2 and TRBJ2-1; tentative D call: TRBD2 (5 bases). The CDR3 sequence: CASSDGGGQFF. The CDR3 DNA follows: TGTGCCAGCAGTGACGGAGGAGGCCAGTTCTTC.